This T cell receptor beta chain was retrieved from a study of blood T cell repertoires in COVID-19. Study information: Sample material is recorded as cDNA or gDNA derived from T cells, B-cell-depleted T cells, or PBMCs.

The data were produced by immunoSEQ multiplex PCR, yet TCRdb's version contains in-frame clones alone and is incomplete. The table includes 360,000 or so clones, almost 90% detected once. The sequence was collected from a woman under 40 who had been exposed to COVID-19. The sample consisted of PBMCs or T cells enriched from blood (not recorded which).

This chain's CDR3 is CASSFSTGLAGGNNEQFF. CDR3 sequence (DNA): TGTGCCAGCAGCTTCTCGACCGGACTAGCGGGAGGCAACAATGAGCAGTTCTTC. This chain links TRBV7-9 with TRBJ2-1, with 14 bases matching TRBD2. V trimming: 3 bases; J trimming: 5 bases; junction bases outside the gene matches: 9. The CDR3 is 18 amino acids. Per germline, CDR1 SEHNR and CDR2 FQNEAQ (reference sequence). Complete variable domain (other parts from reference TRBV7-9 and TRBJ2-1): DTGVSQNPRHKITKRGQNVTFRCDPISEHNRLYWYRQTLGQGPEFLTYFQNEAQLEKSRLLSDRFSAERPKGSFSTLEIQRTEQGDSAMYLCASSFSTGLAGGNNEQFFGPGTRLTVL.